These 2 T cell receptor beta chains were all obtained from the same sample, sequenced in a study of blood T cell repertoires in COVID-19. Repertoires were generated with immunoSEQ multiplex PCR, while TCRdb's copy carries only in-frame clones and drops some. The table records 250,000 or so clones, around 90% of them present only once. Sequences were obtained from PBMCs or T cells enriched from blood (not recorded which). The receptors originated from a woman aged 25 to 39 with acute COVID-19.

The chain couples TRBV25-1 to TRBJ2-3; the D is unclear. Germline-derived CDR1 and CDR2 are MGHDK and SYGVNS. V lost 8 bases to trimming and J lost 6 bases, with 12 bases between them. The CDR3 has 12 amino acids. In nucleotides, the CDR3 is TGTGCCAGCGCCCCCTCCGGGGATACGCAGTATTTT. Its translation is CASAPSGDTQYF.

The chain joins TRBV19 to TRBJ2-2; TRBD1 is a possible D gene (6 bases). V was shortened by 4 bases and J by 7 bases, with 13 bases between the two germline ends. The CDR3 has 14 residues. In germline, CDR1 is LNHDA, CDR2 SQIVND (reference sequence). CDR3 DNA: TGTGCCAGTAGTAACGAAGGGGGTTTCGGGGAGCTGTTTTTT. Translated: CASSNEGGFGELFF.